The entry below gives a single T cell receptor beta chain sequence along with its context. The data were obtained in a study of blood T cell repertoires in COVID-19. About the study: Donors in the United States, Italy and Spain gave samples during acute or convalescent COVID-19. Nucleic acid was either cDNA or gDNA, and it came from T cells, B-cell-depleted T cells, or PBMCs.

Original handling: Reference gene primer amplification yielded estimated nucleated cell counts. The assay was immunoSEQ multiplex PCR, and TCRdb's table has in-frame clones only and misses some. Clone size and V and J calls were adopted from that table, with D and trimming inferred from the DNA. This table has over 85,000 clones, over 75% appearing once. The CDR3 spans 17 residues. V lost 4 bases and J lost 3; bases outside the gene matches: 5. Germline V gene data show CDR1 as SGHTA and CDR2 as FQGNSA. The origin of this receptor is a man aged 55 to 70 with acute or convalescent COVID-19. The sample taken for sequencing was peripheral blood. V is TRBV7-2 and J is TRBJ2-5, with 16 bases that match TRBD2. DNA for the CDR3: TGTGCCAGCAGCTCCCGGGGACTAGCGGGGGGGAAAGAGACCCAGTACTTC. This codes for CASSSRGLAGGKETQYF.